Listed below are T cell receptor beta chains from one sample, sequenced in a study of OX40 agonist ivuxolimab in advanced cancers. Produced via immunoSEQ multiplex PCR; TCRdb's table is partial and in-frame only. The table has tens of thousands of clones, just under 85% seen once; the top ten hold about 1.2%. The sequencing here drew on CD4+ or CD8+ T cells sorted from blood, taken in a trial of the OX40 agonist ivuxolimab. These receptors were taken from an adult with an advanced solid tumor such as melanoma, head and neck, liver or kidney cancer. Both conserved end residues are part of each CDR3. The D gene is left open where the match is weak. Clone size is given for some rows only: seen once, a few or many times, or a class if the clone is expanded.

V: TRBV14; size: -; D: -; J: TRBJ2-5; CDR3: CASSPLGAGGFGETQYF; DNA: TGTGCCAGCAGCCCTCTAGGGGCAGGAGGGTTTGGAGAGACCCAGTACTTC
V: TRBV27; size: -; D: TRBD1; J: TRBJ2-3; CDR3: CASRKQGLADTQYF; DNA: TGTGCCAGCAGGAAACAGGGGCTCGCAGATACGCAGTATTTT
V: TRBV7-2; size: -; D: TRBD2; J: TRBJ2-7; CDR3: CASSSGLAGTSYEQYF; DNA: TGTGCCAGCAGCTCCGGACTAGCGGGTACTTCCTACGAGCAGTACTTC
V: TRBV7-8; size: -; D: TRBD1; J: TRBJ1-1; CDR3: CASSFRGQRTEAFF; DNA: TGTGCCAGCAGTTTCAGGGGGCAAAGGACTGAAGCTTTCTTT
V: TRBV19; size: -; D: -; J: TRBJ1-1; CDR3: CASSIGVGDTEAFF; DNA: TGTGCCAGTAGTATCGGTGTGGGGGACACTGAAGCTTTCTTT
V: TRBV7-2; size: -; D: -; J: TRBJ2-5; CDR3: CASSAVLQETQYF; DNA: TGTGCCAGCAGCGCAGTTCTTCAAGAGACCCAGTACTTC
V: TRBV7-3; size: -; D: -; J: TRBJ1-1; CDR3: CASAVGGMNTEAFF; DNA: TGTGCCAGTGCCGTTGGGGGGATGAACACTGAAGCTTTCTTT
V: TRBV7-9; size: -; D: TRBD1; J: TRBJ1-6; CDR3: CASSPWIGQGDSPLHF; DNA: TGTGCCAGCAGTCCCTGGATCGGACAGGGTGATTCACCCCTCCACTTT
V: TRBV28; size: few; D: -; J: TRBJ2-7; CDR3: CASSWTFLRPTYEQYF; DNA: TGTGCCAGCAGTTGGACTTTTCTCCGACCCACCTACGAGCAGTACTTC
V: TRBV29-1; size: few; D: -; J: TRBJ1-1; CDR3: CSVDRRLNTEAFF; DNA: TGCAGCGTGGACCGACGCTTGAACACTGAAGCTTTCTTT
V: TRBV11-3; size: -; D: TRBD1; J: TRBJ1-1; CDR3: CASSSTGDGSEAFF; DNA: TGTGCCAGCAGCTCGACAGGGGATGGATCTGAAGCTTTCTTT
V: TRBV6-5; size: -; D: -; J: TRBJ1-2; CDR3: CASSYSSTDYGYTF; DNA: TGTGCCAGCAGTTACTCTTCGACAGACTATGGCTACACCTTC
V: TRBV27; size: few; D: TRBD2; J: TRBJ2-1; CDR3: CASSLSGLAGARSYNEQFF; DNA: TGTGCCAGCAGTTTATCGGGGCTAGCGGGAGCAAGGTCCTACAATGAGCAGTTCTTC
V: TRBV12-5; size: few; D: -; J: TRBJ1-2; CDR3: CASGLVLNILYGYTF; DNA: TGTGCTAGTGGTTTGGTACTTAACATCCTCTATGGCTACACCTTC
V: TRBV19; size: -; D: TRBD2; J: TRBJ2-7; CDR3: CASSPPAGAYEQYF; DNA: TGTGCCAGTAGTCCCCCAGCGGGAGCCTACGAGCAGTACTTC
V: TRBV28; size: -; D: TRBD2; J: TRBJ2-1; CDR3: CASTPPRQRETYNEQFF; DNA: TGTGCCAGCACACCTCCCCGCCAGCGGGAGACCTACAATGAGCAGTTCTTC
V: TRBV5-1; size: -; D: TRBD1; J: TRBJ1-2; CDR3: CASSGETGDGYTF; DNA: TGCGCCAGCAGCGGCGAGACAGGGGATGGCTACACCTTC
V: TRBV7-9; size: -; D: -; J: TRBJ2-3; CDR3: CASSLGEGTYTDTQYF; DNA: TGTGCCAGCAGCCTCGGCGAGGGAACTTACACAGATACGCAGTATTTT
V: TRBV7-9; size: -; D: -; J: TRBJ2-3; CDR3: CASSLLAPSTDTQYF; DNA: TGTGCCAGCAGCTTACTGGCGCCTAGCACAGATACGCAGTATTTT
V: TRBV5-4; size: -; D: TRBD2; J: TRBJ2-3; CDR3: CASSLARTRVGDTQYF; DNA: TGTGCCAGCAGCTTGGCCAGGACTAGAGTGGGAGATACGCAGTATTTT